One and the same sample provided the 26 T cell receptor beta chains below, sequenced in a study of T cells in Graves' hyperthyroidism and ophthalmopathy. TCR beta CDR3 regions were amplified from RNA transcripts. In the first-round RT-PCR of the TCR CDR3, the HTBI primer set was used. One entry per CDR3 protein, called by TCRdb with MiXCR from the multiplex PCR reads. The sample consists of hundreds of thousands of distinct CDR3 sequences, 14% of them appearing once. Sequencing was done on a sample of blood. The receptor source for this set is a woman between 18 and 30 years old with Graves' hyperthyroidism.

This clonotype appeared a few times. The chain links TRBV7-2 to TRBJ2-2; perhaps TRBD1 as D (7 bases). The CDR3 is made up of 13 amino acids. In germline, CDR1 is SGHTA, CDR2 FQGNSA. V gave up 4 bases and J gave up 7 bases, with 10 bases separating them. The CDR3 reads CASSSGGHGELFF. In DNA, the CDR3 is TGTGCCAGCAGCTCAGGGGGGCACGGGGAGCTGTTTTTT.

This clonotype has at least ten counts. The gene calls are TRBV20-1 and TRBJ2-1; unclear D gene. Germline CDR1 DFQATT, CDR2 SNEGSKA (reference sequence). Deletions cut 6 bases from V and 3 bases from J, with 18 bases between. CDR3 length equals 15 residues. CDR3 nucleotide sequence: TGCAGTGCGCATAGGACGGGCTCGGGCTACAATGAGCAGTTCTTC. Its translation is CSAHRTGSGYNEQFF.

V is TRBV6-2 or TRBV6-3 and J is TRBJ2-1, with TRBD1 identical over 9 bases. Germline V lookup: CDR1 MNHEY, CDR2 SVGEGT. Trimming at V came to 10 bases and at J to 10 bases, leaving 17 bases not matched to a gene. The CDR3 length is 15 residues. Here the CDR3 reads CATSTAPGQGREQFF. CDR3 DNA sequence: TGTGCCACCTCCACCGCCCCGGGACAGGGCAGGGAGCAGTTCTTC.

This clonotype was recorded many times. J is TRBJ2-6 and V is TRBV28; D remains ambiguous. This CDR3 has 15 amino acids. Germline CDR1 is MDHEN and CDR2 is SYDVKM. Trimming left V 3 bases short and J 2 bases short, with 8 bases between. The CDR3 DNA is TGTGCCAGCAGTTTGAGGCCAGCTGGGGCCAACGTCCTGACTTTC. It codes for CASSLRPAGANVLTF.

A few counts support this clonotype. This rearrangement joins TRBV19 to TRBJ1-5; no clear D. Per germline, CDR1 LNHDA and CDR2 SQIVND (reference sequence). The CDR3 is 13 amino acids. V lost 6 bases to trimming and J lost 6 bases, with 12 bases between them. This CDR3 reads CASSDALGQPQHF. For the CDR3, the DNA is TGTGCCAGTAGCGACGCCCTGGGTCAGCCCCAGCATTTT.

The CDR3 region is CAWSVLREGPSSYNEQFF. The CDR3 nucleotides read TGTGCCTGGAGTGTGTTGCGGGAGGGACCCAGCTCCTACAATGAGCAGTTCTTC. The chain has TRBV30 and TRBJ2-1; 9 nucleotides match TRBD2. The junction had 9 bases not matched to a gene; V was cut back by 0 bases and J by 0 bases. The CDR3 contains 18 residues. In germline, CDR1 is GTSNPN, CDR2 SVGIG (reference sequence).

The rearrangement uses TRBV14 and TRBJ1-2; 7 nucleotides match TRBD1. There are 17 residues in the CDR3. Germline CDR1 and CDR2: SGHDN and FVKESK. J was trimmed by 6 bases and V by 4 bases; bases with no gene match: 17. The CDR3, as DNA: TGTGCCAGCAGCCGGTCAAAAGGGGGCGCAGGGCTAGATGGCTACACCTTC. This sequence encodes CASSRSKGGAGLDGYTF.

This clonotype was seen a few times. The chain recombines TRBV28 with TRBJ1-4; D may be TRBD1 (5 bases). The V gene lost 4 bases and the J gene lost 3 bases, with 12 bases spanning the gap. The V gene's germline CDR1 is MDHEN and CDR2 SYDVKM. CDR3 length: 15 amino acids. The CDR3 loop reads CASSSSGGSNEKLFF. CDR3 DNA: TGTGCCAGCAGTTCCTCGGGGGGATCTAATGAAAAACTGTTTTTT.

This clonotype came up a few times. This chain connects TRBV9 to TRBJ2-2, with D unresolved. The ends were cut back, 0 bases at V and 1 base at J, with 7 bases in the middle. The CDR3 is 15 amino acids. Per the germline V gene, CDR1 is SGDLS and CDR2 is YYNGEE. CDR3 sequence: CASSVGHLNTGELFF. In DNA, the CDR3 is TGTGCCAGCAGCGTAGGACACCTGAACACCGGGGAGCTGTTTTTT. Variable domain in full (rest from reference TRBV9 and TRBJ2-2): DSGVTQTPKHLITATGQRVTLRCSPRSGDLSVYWYQQSLDQGLQFLIQYYNGEERAKGNILERFSAQQFPDLHSELNLSSLELGDSALYFCASSVGHLNTGELFFGEGSRLTVL.

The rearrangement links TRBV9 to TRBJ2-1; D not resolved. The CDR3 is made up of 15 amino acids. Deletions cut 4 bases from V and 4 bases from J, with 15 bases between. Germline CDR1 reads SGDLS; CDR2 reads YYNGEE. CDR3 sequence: CASSPFASIYNEQFF. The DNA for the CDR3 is TGTGCCAGCAGCCCCTTCGCGAGTATATACAATGAGCAGTTCTTC.

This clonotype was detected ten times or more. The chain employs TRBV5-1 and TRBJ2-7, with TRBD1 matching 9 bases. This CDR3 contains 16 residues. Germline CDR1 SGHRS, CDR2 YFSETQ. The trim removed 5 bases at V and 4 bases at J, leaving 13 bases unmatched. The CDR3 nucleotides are TGCGCCAGCAGTCAAAACCTACAGGGGGCAAAGTACGAGCAGTACTTC. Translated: CASSQNLQGAKYEQYF. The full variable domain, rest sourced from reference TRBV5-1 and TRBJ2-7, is KAGVTQTPRYLIKTRGQQVTLSCSPISGHRSVSWYQQTPGQGLQFLFEYFSETQRNKGNFPGRFSGRQFSNSRSEMNVSTLELGDSALYLCASSQNLQGAKYEQYFGPGTRLTVT.

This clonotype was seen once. CDR3 in DNA: TGTGCCAGCAGTGGGACCGATAGGGTGTCCTACGAGCAGTACTTC. Protein product: CASSGTDRVSYEQYF. This chain joins TRBV28 and TRBJ2-7, with D perhaps matching TRBD1 or TRBD2 (5 bases each). Germline CDR1 and CDR2: MDHEN and SYDVKM. The CDR3 totals 15 residues. Trimming shortened V by 5 bases and J by 1 base, and 15 bases separated the two germline ends. Drawing the rest from reference TRBV28 and TRBJ2-7, the complete variable domain is DVKVTQSSRYLVKRTGEKVFLECVQDMDHENMFWYRQDPGLGLRLIYFSYDVKMKEKGDIPEGYSVSREKKERFSLILESASTNQTSMYLCASSGTDRVSYEQYFGPGTRLTVT.

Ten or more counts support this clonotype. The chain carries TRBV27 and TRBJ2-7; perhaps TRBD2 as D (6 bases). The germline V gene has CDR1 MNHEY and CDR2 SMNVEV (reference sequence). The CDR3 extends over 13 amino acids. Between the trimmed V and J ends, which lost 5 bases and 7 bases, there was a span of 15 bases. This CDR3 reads CASSPGWRGEQYF. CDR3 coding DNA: TGTGCCAGCAGTCCGGGGTGGCGGGGTGAGCAGTACTTC.

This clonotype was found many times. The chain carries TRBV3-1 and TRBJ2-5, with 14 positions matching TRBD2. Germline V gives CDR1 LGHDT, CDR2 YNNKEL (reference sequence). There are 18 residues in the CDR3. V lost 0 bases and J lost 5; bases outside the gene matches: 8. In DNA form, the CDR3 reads TGTGCCAGCAGCCAAGAGTTGAGCGGGACTAGCGGGAGTGAGACCCAGTACTTC. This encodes CASSQELSGTSGSETQYF.

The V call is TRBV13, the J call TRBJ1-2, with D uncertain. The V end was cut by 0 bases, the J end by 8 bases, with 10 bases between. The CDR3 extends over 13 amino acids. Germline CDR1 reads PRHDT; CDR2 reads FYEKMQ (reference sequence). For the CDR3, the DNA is TGTGCCAGCAGCTTAGGCCTCTCGATGGGCTACACCTTC. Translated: CASSLGLSMGYTF.

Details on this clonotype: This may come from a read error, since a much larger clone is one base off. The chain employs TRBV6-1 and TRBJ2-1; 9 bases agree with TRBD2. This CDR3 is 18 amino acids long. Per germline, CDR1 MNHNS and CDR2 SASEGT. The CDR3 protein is CASTGKSGRSFSNNGQFF. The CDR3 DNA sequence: TGTGCCAGCACCGGGAAAAGCGGGAGGTCCTTCTCAAACAATGGGCAGTTCTTC.

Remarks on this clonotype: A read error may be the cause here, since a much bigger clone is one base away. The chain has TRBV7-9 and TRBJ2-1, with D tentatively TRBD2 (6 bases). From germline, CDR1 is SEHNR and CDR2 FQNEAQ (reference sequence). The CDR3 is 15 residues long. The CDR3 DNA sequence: TGTGCCAACAGCAACCCTCGGGAGTCCTACAATGAGCAGTTCTTC. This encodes CANSNPRESYNEQFF. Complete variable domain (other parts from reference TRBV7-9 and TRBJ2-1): DTGVSQNPRHKITKRGQNVTFRCDPISEHNRLYWYRQTLGQGPEFLTYFQNEAQLEKSRLLSDRFSAERPKGSFSTLEIQRTEQGDSAMYLCANSNPRESYNEQFFGPGTRLTVL.

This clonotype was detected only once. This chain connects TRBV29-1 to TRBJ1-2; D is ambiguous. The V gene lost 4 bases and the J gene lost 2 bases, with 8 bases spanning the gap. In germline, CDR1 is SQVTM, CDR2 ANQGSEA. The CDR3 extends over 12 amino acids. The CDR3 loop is CSVGEDNYGYTF. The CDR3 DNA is TGCAGCGTTGGAGAGGACAACTATGGCTACACCTTC.

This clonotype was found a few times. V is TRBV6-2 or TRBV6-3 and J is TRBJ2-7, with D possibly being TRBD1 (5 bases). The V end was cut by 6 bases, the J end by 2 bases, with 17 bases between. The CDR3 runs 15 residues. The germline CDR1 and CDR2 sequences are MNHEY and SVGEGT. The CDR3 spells CASSRGRTLTYEQYF. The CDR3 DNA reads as TGTGCCAGCAGCCGAGGTAGGACACTAACCTACGAGCAGTACTTC.

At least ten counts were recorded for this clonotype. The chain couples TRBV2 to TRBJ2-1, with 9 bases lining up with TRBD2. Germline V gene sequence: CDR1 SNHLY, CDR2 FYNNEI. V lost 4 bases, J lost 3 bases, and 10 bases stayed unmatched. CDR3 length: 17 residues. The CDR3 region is CASSVTPGTSIYNEQFF. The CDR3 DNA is TGTGCCAGCAGTGTAACGCCCGGGACTAGCATCTACAATGAGCAGTTCTTC.

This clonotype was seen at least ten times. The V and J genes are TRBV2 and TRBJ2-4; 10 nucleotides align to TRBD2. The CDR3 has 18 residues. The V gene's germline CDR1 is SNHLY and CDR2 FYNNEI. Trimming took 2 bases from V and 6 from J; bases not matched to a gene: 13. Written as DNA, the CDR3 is TGTGCCAGCAGTGAAAGACTAGCGGGTCCCTCTTCGGGAAACATTCAGTACTTC. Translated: CASSERLAGPSSGNIQYF.

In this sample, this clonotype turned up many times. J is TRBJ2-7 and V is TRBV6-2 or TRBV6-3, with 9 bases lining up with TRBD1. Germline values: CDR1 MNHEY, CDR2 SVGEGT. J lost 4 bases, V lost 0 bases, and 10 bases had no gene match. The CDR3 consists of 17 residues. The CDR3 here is CASSYSALSGTGYEQYF. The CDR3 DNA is TGTGCCAGCAGTTACTCCGCACTCTCCGGGACAGGGTACGAGCAGTACTTC.

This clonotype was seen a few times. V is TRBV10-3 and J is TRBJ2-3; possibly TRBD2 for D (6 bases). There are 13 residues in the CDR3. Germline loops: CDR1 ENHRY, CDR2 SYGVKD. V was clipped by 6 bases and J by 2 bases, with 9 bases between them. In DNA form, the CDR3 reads TGTGCCATCAGGGGGGACTCCACAGATACGCAGTATTTT. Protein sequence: CAIRGDSTDTQYF.

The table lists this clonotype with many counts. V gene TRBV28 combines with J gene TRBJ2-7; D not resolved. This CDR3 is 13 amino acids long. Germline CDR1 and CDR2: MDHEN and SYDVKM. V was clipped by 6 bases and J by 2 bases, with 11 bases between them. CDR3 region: CASSRVPAYEQYF. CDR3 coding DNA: TGTGCCAGCAGCCGCGTACCTGCCTACGAGCAGTACTTC.

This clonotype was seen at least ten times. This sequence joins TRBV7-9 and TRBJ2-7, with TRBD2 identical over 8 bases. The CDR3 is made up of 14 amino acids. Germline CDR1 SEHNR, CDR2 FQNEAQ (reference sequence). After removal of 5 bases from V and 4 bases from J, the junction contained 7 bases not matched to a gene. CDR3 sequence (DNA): TGTGCCAGCAGCACCGGACTAGCACGGTACGAGCAGTACTTC. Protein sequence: CASSTGLARYEQYF.

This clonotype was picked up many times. The CDR3 sequence is CASSFGYWNNSPLHF. For the CDR3, the DNA is TGTGCCAGCAGTTTCGGGTACTGGAATAATTCACCCCTCCACTTT. This sequence joins TRBV27 and TRBJ1-6, with D hard to call. V was pared by 3 bases and J by 5 bases, with 11 bases between. This CDR3 is built from 15 residues. CDR1 MNHEY and CDR2 SMNVEV come from the germline V gene (reference sequence).